The sample holds a few counts of the clone carrying this TCR beta chain. The entry originates in a study of molecular identifiers for immune sequencing clone quantification. TCRdb redid the calling of the PCR reads with MiXCR, one entry per CDR3 protein. The repertoire has under 100,000 distinct CDR3 sequences, more than 20% of them found once; the top ten carry 0.78%. Germline values: CDR1 MNHEY, CDR2 SVGEGT. V lost 7 bases to trimming and J lost 10 bases, with 15 bases between them. The CDR3 has 12 amino acids. The V gene is TRBV6-2 or TRBV6-3, the J gene TRBJ2-3; no firm D call. The specimen was naive CD8+ T cells from blood, with Jurkat cell RNA spiked in. The subset here: FACS-sorted CD8+CD4-CCR7+CD45RA+ naive T cells. The sequence came from a human donor in good health. Some libraries in this study had Jurkat cell RNA spiked in. Here the CDR3 reads CASTPLDGAQYF. CDR3 coding DNA: TGTGCCAGCACCCCTTTGGATGGGGCGCAGTATTTT.